This TCR beta chain emerged from a study of blood T cells in healthy people across ages. General study findings and limits: Long-lived and aged donors differed, with more naive CD4+ cells and higher diversity in the long-lived.

The V segment lost 3 bases and the J segment 1 base; nucleotides outside the gene matches: 13. There are 19 residues in the CDR3. Looked up from germline, CDR1 is SGHAT and CDR2 is FQDESV (reference sequence). A sample-barcoded 5' primer and a J-beta primer mix were used in a second PCR of roughly 6 to 11 cycles. Each CDR3 protein is one row after TCRdb ran MiXCR on the 5' RACE reads. In the table there are roughly 680,000 distinct CDR3 sequences, about 50% of which are singletons. Points on this clonotype: Its antigen remains unidentified.

Each donor supplied roughly 10 milliliters of peripheral blood. PBMCs were isolated at a quantity of at least 6 million per sample. The receptor comes from a woman aged 80 or over in good health. V is TRBV11-1 and J is TRBJ2-3; 10 bases match TRBD2. The sample comprised blood. The CDR3 DNA reads as TGTGCCAGCAGCTTGTTGGAACTAGCGGGAAGGCTCGGCACAGATACGCAGTATTTT. Translating gives CASSLLELAGRLGTDTQYF.